This T cell receptor beta chain came from a study of blood T cells in healthy people across ages. CDR3 length equals 13 residues. The V gene's germline CDR1 is SGHTA and CDR2 FQGTGA. A second PCR of 7 to 11 cycles used a sample-barcoded 5' primer and a J-beta primer mix. TCRdb itself ran the 5' RACE reads through MiXCR, one entry per CDR3 protein. The sample holds about 1 million distinct CDR3 sequences; 45% are singletons and the top ten take under 20%. The source is a woman aged 55-69 years in good health. Sequencing was performed on blood. V and J are TRBV7-3 and TRBJ2-4; D gene ambiguous. The end of the DNA fits TRBJ2-7 better, so the J call may be wrong. The CDR3 region is CASSLTWKGEQYF. The CDR3 DNA reads as TGTGCCAGCAGCTTAACGTGGAAGGGCGAGCAGTACTTC.